Reported below is one TCR beta chain. Its antigen is as yet unknown. Without the conserved terminal phenylalanine or tryptophan, this CDR3 likely stems from a read error. This record belongs to a study of tumor-infiltrating lymphocytes in primary liver carcinoma. Study-wide findings and caveats: Pairs of tumor regions overlapped more than tumor-adjacent and tumor-blood pairs did. Bulk unsorted sampling precluded comparing CD4+ and CD8+ repertoires. Tumors carried a top-250-clone fraction significantly exceeding that of blood (p = 0.039).

This CDR3 is built from 16 residues. V was clipped by 1 base and J by 4 bases; unmatched bases: 8. The germline V gene has CDR1 SGHVS and CDR2 FQNEAQ. A constant-region primer served to make TCR beta cDNA from approximately 490 ng total RNA. Investigators got TCR beta libraries out of three nested multiplex PCR rounds, done with slightly modified ARM-PCR. Investigators reported that the first two PCR rounds, at approximately 11 cycles each, used TRBV1-TRBV30 forward primers with a C-beta reverse primer. TCRdb independently ran MiXCR on the multiplex PCR reads; one entry per CDR3 protein. The sample yields around 170,000 distinct CDR3 sequences, about 60% seen once. Germline DNA was also extracted, while the blood RNA originated from unsorted whole blood.

This TCR came from a middle-aged man with primary liver carcinoma and hepatitis B virus infection. The chain is built from TRBV7-8 and TRBJ2-7; 9 positions match TRBD1. The source material was peripheral blood. Here the CDR3 DNA reads TGTGCCAGCAGCTTAGGTTTGGGGACAGGGATTTACGAGCAGTACTTG. Translating it yields CASSLGLGTGIYEQYL.